In its sample, the clone carrying this T cell receptor (beta chain) was seen once. The antigen is not known. Trimming took 3 bases from V and 0 from J, leaving 3 bases between them. This CDR3 has 12 amino acids. Germline loops: CDR1 MNHNS, CDR2 SASEGT. Bone marrow aspirates were taken post-transplant, from the posterior iliac crest or another site. This record belongs to a study of graft-versus-host responses after intestinal transplantation. The study, taken as a whole, reports: Early after transplant, HvG declines were associated with peak levels of circulating GvH clones.

Libraries were prepared by immunoSEQ multiplex PCR; TCRdb keeps only in-frame clonotypes and omits some of them. The table shows approximately 20,000 clones, with around nine tenths occurring only once. This chain links TRBV6-1 with TRBJ2-7; D not certain. This specimen consisted of bone marrow, obtained about 130 days after transplant. This receptor was identified in a human patient who received an intestinal transplant, so some T cells may come from the graft donor. This chain's CDR3 is CASSDPSYEQYF. For the CDR3, the DNA is TGTGCCAGCAGTGACCCCTCCTACGAGCAGTACTTC.